One sample yielded the 10 T cell receptor beta chains listed below, sequenced in a study of cytomegalovirus exposure and HLA in healthy donors. PCR employed 60 Vbeta and 13 Jbeta primers. Repertoires were generated with immunoSEQ multiplex PCR, while TCRdb's copy carries only in-frame clones and drops some. Of fewer than 200,000 clones in the sample, 80% were seen once. Sequencing was carried out using PBMCs. Source of these receptors: a man between 18 and 35 years old in good health and CMV-seropositive.

This chain joins TRBV4-1 and TRBJ1-2, with 10 bases fitting TRBD1. The germline V gene has CDR1 MGHRA and CDR2 YSYEKL. V gave up 6 bases and J gave up 4 bases; unmatched junction bases: 8. The CDR3 has 15 amino acids. The CDR3 region has the DNA TGCGCCAGCAGACACAGGACAGGGGGTTTCTATGGCTACACCTTC. Amino acids: CASRHRTGGFYGYTF.

CDR3 region: CASSFGNTIYF. The CDR3 coding sequence is TGCGCCAGCAGCTTCGGGAACACCATATATTTT. The rearrangement uses TRBV5-1 and TRBJ1-3; D gene unclear. Trimming stripped 2 bases from V and 7 bases from J, with 4 bases between. The CDR3 contains 11 residues. Germline CDR1 SGHRS, CDR2 YFSETQ.

The rearrangement joins TRBV7-8 to TRBJ2-7, with 8 bases identical to TRBD1. The CDR3 consists of 14 residues. The V segment lost 8 bases and the J segment 6 bases; nucleotides outside the gene matches: 12. From germline, CDR1 is SGHVS and CDR2 FQNEAQ. CDR3 DNA: TGTGCCAGCGGAACTCGGACAGGGCAAGGCGAGCAGTACTTC. Its protein product is CASGTRTGQGEQYF.

J is TRBJ2-1 and V is TRBV9; TRBD1 is a possible D gene (6 bases). CDR1 SGDLS and CDR2 YYNGEE come from the germline V gene. This CDR3 has 11 amino acids. Trimming took 5 bases from V and 9 from J, leaving 9 bases between them. The CDR3 bases are TGTGCCAGCAGTCGGGACACTGAGCAGTTCTTC. This sequence encodes CASSRDTEQFF.

The chain couples TRBV9 to TRBJ2-7; 11 bases align to TRBD2. Germline CDR1 and CDR2: SGDLS and YYNGEE. Trimming cost V 3 bases and J 7 bases; bases outside gene matches: 9. This CDR3 is 15 amino acids long. CDR3 sequence reads: CASSAVAGGPGEQYF. The CDR3 DNA reads as TGTGCCAGCAGCGCCGTAGCGGGAGGGCCGGGGGAGCAGTACTTC.

This clone was seen only once. The junction departs from germline at one end; a sequencing error may be responsible. The genes are TRBV7-9 and TRBJ1-2; 7 nucleotides agree with TRBD1. This CDR3 contains 16 residues. Germline-derived CDR1 and CDR2 are SEHNR and FQNEAQ (reference sequence). The CDR3 reads CSSSLDRASANYGYTF. Here the CDR3 DNA reads TGTTCCAGCAGCCTAGACAGGGCCTCAGCTAACTATGGCTACACCTTC.

This chain uses TRBV25-1 with TRBJ1-1, with a tentative D call TRBD1 (5 bases). Germline values: CDR1 MGHDK, CDR2 SYGVNS. Trimming shortened V by 4 bases and J by 0 bases, and 6 bases separated the two germline ends. This CDR3 is built from 13 residues. The CDR3 DNA reads TGTGCCAGCAGTGCGGGGGTGAACACTGAAGCTTTCTTT. As protein: CASSAGVNTEAFF.

The table lists this clone with a count of one. The chain is built from TRBV19 and TRBJ2-7, with TRBD1 matching 9 bases. CDR1 is LNHDA and CDR2 is SQIVND in the germline V gene (reference sequence). This CDR3 contains 14 residues. J gave up 8 bases and V 5 bases, and 10 bases lay outside the gene matches. The CDR3 DNA reads TGTGCCAGTAGTTCGGGACAGGGAGCAACGCAGCAGTACTTC. Translated, it gives CASSSGQGATQQYF.

Notes on this clone: One junction end does not reproduce the germline sequence, and a read error may be involved. The chain combines TRBV7-9 with TRBJ2-1; D not resolved. CDR3 length: 11 amino acids. CDR1 SEHNR and CDR2 FQNEAQ come from the germline V gene (reference sequence). Here the CDR3 reads CSSSLRNEQFF. The CDR3 bases are TGTTCCAGCAGCTTACGGAATGAGCAGTTCTTC.

The rearrangement uses TRBV7-3 and TRBJ2-5; 8 positions agree with TRBD2. Germline assignment: CDR1 SGHTA and CDR2 FQGTGA. V shed 5 bases, J shed 1 base, and the junction held 3 bases outside the gene matches. The CDR3 has 14 residues. The DNA for the CDR3 is TGTGCCAGCAGCCCGAGCGGGGGCCAAGAGACCCAGTACTTC. Translated, it gives CASSPSGGQETQYF.